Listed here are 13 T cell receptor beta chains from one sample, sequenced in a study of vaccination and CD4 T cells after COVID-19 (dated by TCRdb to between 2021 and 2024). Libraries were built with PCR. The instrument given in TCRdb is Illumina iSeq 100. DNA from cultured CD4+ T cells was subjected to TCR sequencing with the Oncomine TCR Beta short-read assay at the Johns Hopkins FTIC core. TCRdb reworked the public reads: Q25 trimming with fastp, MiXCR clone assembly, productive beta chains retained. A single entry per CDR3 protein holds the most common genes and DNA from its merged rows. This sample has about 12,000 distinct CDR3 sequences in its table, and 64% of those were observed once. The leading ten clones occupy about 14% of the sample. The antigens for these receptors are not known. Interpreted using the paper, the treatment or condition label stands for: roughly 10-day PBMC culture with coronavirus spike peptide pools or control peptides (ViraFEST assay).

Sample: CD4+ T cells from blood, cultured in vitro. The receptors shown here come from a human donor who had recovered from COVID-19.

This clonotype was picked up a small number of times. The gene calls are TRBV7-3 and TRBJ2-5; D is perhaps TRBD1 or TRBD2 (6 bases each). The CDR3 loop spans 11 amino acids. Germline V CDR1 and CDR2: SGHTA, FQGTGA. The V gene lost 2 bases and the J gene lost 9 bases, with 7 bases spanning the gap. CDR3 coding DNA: TGTGCCAGCAGCTTAGGGGGGCCCCAGTACTTC. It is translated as CASSLGGPQYF.

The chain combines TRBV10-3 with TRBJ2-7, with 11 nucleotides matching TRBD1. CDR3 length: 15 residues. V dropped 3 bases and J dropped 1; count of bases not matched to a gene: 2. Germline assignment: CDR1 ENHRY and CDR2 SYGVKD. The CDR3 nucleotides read TGTGCCATCAGTGAAGGGACAGGGGGGTCCTACGAGCAGTACTTC. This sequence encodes CAISEGTGGSYEQYF.

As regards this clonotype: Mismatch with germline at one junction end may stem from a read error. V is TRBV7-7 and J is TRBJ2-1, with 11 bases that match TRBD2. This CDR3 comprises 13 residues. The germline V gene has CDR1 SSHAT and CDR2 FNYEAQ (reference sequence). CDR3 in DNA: TGTGCTAGCAGCTTAGCGGGGGGGGGTGAGCAGTTCTTC. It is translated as CASSLAGGGEQFF.

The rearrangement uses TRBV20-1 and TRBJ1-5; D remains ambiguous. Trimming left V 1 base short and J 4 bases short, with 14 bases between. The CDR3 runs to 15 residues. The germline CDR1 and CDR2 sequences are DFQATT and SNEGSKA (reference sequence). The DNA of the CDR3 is TGCAGTGCTAGAGCCGTTAGCGGTGGGAATCAGCCCCAGCATTTT. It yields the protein CSARAVSGGNQPQHF.

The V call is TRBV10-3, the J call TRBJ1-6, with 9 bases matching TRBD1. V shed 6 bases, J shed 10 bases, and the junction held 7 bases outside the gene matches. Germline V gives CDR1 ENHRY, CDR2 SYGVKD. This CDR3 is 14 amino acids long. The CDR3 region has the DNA TGTGCCATCAGGGGGGACAGGGAAGGATCACCCCTCCACTTT. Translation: CAIRGDREGSPLHF.

This CDR3 reads CASSSGSGNTIYF. The CDR3 DNA sequence: TGTGCCAGCAGTTCAGGCTCCGGAAACACCATATATTTT. This chain uses TRBV6-5 with TRBJ1-3; D is ambiguous. V lost 4 bases to trimming and J lost 4 bases, with 8 bases between them. The germline V gene has CDR1 MNHEY and CDR2 SVGAGI. The CDR3 spans 13 residues.

The CDR3 here is CATETSGVNTGELFF. The CDR3 nucleotides are TGTGCCACCGAGACTAGCGGGGTTAACACCGGGGAGCTGTTTTTT. V is TRBV19 and J is TRBJ2-2, with 11 positions matching TRBD2. Germline V gene data show CDR1 as LNHDA and CDR2 as SQIVND (reference sequence). V was clipped by 10 bases and J by 2 bases; unmatched bases: 6. The CDR3 runs to 15 residues.

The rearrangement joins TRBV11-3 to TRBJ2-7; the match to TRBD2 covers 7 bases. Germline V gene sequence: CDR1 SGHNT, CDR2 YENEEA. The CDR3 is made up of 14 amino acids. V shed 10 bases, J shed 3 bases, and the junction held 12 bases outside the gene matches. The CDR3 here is CATQPSGSFYEQYF. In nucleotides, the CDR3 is TGTGCCACCCAACCTAGCGGTTCTTTCTACGAGCAGTACTTC.

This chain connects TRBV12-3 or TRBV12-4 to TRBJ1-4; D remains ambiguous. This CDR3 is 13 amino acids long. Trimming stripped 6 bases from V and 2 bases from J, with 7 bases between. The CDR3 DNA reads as TGTGCCAGCAGAAGGGCGACTAATGAAAAACTGTTTTTT. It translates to CASRRATNEKLFF.

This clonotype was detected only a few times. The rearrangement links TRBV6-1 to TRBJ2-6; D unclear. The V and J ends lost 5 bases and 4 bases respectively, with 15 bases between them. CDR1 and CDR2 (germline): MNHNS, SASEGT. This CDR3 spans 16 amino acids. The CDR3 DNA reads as TGTGCCAGCAGTCCAATGACCCAGCAAGGGGCCAACGTCCTGACTTTC. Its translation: CASSPMTQQGANVLTF.

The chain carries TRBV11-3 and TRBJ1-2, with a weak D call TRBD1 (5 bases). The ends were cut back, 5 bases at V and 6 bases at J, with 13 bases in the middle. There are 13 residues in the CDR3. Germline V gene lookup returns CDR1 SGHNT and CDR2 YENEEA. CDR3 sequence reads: CASSPKWDHGYTF. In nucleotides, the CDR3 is TGTGCCAGCAGCCCCAAATGGGACCATGGCTACACCTTC.

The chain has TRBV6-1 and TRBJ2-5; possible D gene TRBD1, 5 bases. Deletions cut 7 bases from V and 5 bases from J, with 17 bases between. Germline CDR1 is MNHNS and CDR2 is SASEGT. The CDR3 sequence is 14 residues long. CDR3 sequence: CASKGRASWETQYF. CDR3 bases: TGTGCCAGCAAGGGCAGGGCTTCTTGGGAGACCCAGTACTTC.

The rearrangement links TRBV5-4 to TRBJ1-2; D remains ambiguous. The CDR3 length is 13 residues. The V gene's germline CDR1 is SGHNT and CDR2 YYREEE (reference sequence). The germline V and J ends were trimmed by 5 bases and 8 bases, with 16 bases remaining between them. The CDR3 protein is CASRDGESQGYTF. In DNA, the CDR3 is TGTGCCAGCAGGGACGGGGAGTCGCAGGGCTACACCTTC.